Reported below is one TCR beta chain. These data come from a study of blood T cell repertoires in COVID-19. The CDR3 consists of 17 residues. CDR1 and CDR2 (germline): MGHRA, YSYEKL. V was pared by 0 bases and J by 2 bases, with 15 bases between. This table comes from immunoSEQ multiplex PCR, and its TCRdb copy is limited to in-frame clones, with some not included. The data contain under 65,000 clones, roughly four fifths of them singletons. Sequencing was performed on peripheral blood. The chain recombines TRBV4-1 with TRBJ2-3, with a tentative D call TRBD1 (5 bases). This sequence originates from a man aged 55 to 70 with COVID-19, enrolled during active disease. The CDR3 sequence is CASSQDLGPSYTDTQYF. The CDR3 DNA follows: TGCGCCAGCAGCCAAGATCTGGGGCCTTCTTACACAGATACGCAGTATTTT.